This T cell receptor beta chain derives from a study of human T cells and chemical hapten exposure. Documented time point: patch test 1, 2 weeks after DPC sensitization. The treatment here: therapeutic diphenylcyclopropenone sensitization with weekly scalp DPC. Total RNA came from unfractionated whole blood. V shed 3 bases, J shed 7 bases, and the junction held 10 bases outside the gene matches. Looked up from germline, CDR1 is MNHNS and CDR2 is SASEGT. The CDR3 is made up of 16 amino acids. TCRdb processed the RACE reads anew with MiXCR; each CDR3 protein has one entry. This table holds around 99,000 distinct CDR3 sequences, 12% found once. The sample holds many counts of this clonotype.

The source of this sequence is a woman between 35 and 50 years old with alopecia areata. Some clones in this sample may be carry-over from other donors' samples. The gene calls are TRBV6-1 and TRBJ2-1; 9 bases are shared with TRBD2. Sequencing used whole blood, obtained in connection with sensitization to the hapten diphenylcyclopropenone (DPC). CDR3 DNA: TGTGCCAGCAGTGACACCGGGACTAGCCCCGTTAATGAGCAGTTCTTC. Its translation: CASSDTGTSPVNEQFF.